This TCR beta chain was found in a study of shared clonotypes between healthy human individuals. Study-wide points: Relative to their counterparts shared across all four donors, non-shared clonotypes exhibited diminished generation probabilities. The study's rarefaction showed incomplete sorted-subset sequencing despite large depth. Sequencing depth was expected to affect clonotype sharing among donors.

Using immunoSEQ multiplex PCR, the repertoire was profiled, and TCRdb retains in-frame clones only, with some absent. The sample has hundreds of thousands of clones; about 74% are singletons. Of note for this clone: Its antigen remains unidentified.

J lost 8 bases, V lost 4 bases, and 4 bases had no gene match. The CDR3 consists of 12 residues. CDR1 is SGHVS, CDR2 FQNEAQ, per germline. The CD4+ fraction was divided into a CD45RA+ naive subset and a CD45RA-negative memory subset. The origin of this receptor is a woman under 40 in good health. The specimen sequenced was memory CD4+ T cells sorted from blood. Stated subset: CD45RA-negative fraction. The rearrangement uses TRBV7-8 and TRBJ1-1; 7 positions agree with TRBD1. The CDR3 nucleotides are TGTGCCAGCAGCTCCCCGACAGGGGAAGCTTTCTTT. Translating gives CASSSPTGEAFF.